The 26 T cell receptor beta chains presented below share a single source sample, sequenced in a study of blood T cell repertoires in COVID-19 (dated by TCRdb to 2018 to 2020). The method behind the library was the immunoSEQ multiplex PCR assay. TCRdb took over this immuneACCESS table, retaining in-frame rearrangements with V and J assigned. Such tables are incomplete; in checked studies, under half of the missing clones stem from an unresolved V gene, and the remainder is unexplained. The sample contains some 360,000 clones, about nine tenths of them found a single time. Under 1.2% of the sample comes from the top ten. Sequencing used PBMCs or T cells enriched from blood (not recorded which). The receptors stem from a woman in her 30s who had been exposed to COVID-19.

This CDR3 is CAWSPAAWGFGEQFF. CDR3 bases: TGTGCCTGGAGCCCTGCGGCCTGGGGCTTCGGTGAGCAGTTCTTC. The rearrangement joins TRBV30 to TRBJ2-1; possible D gene TRBD1, 5 bases. Trimming left V 3 bases short and J 9 bases short, with 21 bases between. Germline values: CDR1 GTSNPN, CDR2 SVGIG (reference sequence). The CDR3 totals 15 residues.

The rearrangement uses TRBV7-2 and TRBJ2-7, with D perhaps TRBD1 (5 bases). CDR1 and CDR2 from the germline V gene are SGHTA and FQGNSA. V lost 2 bases, J lost 3 bases, and 8 bases lay in between. The CDR3 extends over 13 amino acids. The CDR3: CASSLFRGYEQYF. Here the CDR3 DNA reads TGTGCCAGCAGCTTATTTAGGGGCTACGAGCAGTACTTC. The full variable domain, with the rest looked up from reference TRBV7-2 and TRBJ2-7, is GAGVSQSPSNKVTEKGKDVELRCDPISGHTALYWYRQSLGQGLEFLIYFQGNSAPDKSGLPSDRFSAERTGGSVSTLTIQRTQQEDSAVYLCASSLFRGYEQYFGPGTRLTVT.

The genes are TRBV19 and TRBJ2-3, with D possibly TRBD2 on 6 matching bases. Germline V gene sequence: CDR1 LNHDA, CDR2 SQIVND (reference sequence). V was clipped by 6 bases and J by 0 bases, with 16 bases between them. The CDR3 is made up of 16 amino acids. The CDR3 bases are TGTGCCAGTAGCAGACCTCTAGCGCCGAGCACAGATACGCAGTATTTT. This encodes CASSRPLAPSTDTQYF.

V and J are TRBV18 and TRBJ2-1, with 7 bases lining up with TRBD1. Germline V gene lookup returns CDR1 KGHSH and CDR2 LQKENI. CDR3 length: 14 residues. V shed 2 bases, J shed 9 bases, and the junction held 7 bases outside the gene matches. The CDR3 loop is CASSPIQGIAEQFF. The CDR3 DNA sequence: TGTGCCAGCTCACCAATACAGGGGATCGCTGAGCAGTTCTTC.

This chain joins TRBV7-2 and TRBJ1-1, with D perhaps TRBD1 (5 bases). The CDR3 runs 15 residues. The ends were cut back, 2 bases at V and 1 base at J, with 11 bases in the middle. Germline V lookup: CDR1 SGHTA, CDR2 FQGNSA. As DNA, the CDR3 is TGTGCCAGCAGCTTAAGGGGACTTACGAACACTGAAGCTTTCTTT. Residues: CASSLRGLTNTEAFF.

This chain joins TRBV30 and TRBJ2-3, with 11 nucleotides matching TRBD2. The CDR3 loop spans 14 amino acids. Germline loops: CDR1 GTSNPN, CDR2 SVGIG (reference sequence). With 1 base clipped from V and 5 bases from J, the junction kept 2 bases outside the gene matches. DNA of the CDR3: TGTGCCTGGAGTGGGCTAGCGGGGGGAGATACGCAGTATTTT. Its protein is CAWSGLAGGDTQYF. The full variable domain, with the rest looked up from reference TRBV30 and TRBJ2-3, is SQTIHQWPATLVQPVGSPLSLECTVEGTSNPNLYWYRQAAGRGLQLLFYSVGIGQISSEVPQNLSASRPQDRQFILSSKKLLLSDSGFYLCAWSGLAGGDTQYFGPGTRLTVL.

This clone has only a few counts. CDR3 DNA: TGTGCCAGCAGCTACCCCCGACAGGGTTTGACTAATGAAAAACTGTTTTTT. This gives the protein CASSYPRQGLTNEKLFF. V gene TRBV11-3 combines with J gene TRBJ1-4, with 7 bases lining up with TRBD1. CDR3 size: 17 residues. Germline CDR1 is SGHNT and CDR2 is YENEEA. V trimming: 4 bases; J trimming: 2 bases; junction bases outside the gene matches: 10.

A word on this clone: Other DNA sequences from this sample encode an identical CDR3 as well. J is TRBJ2-5 and V is TRBV2, with TRBD1 as a possible D gene (5 bases). This CDR3 spans 12 amino acids. Germline assignment: CDR1 SNHLY and CDR2 FYNNEI. V was pared by 4 bases and J by 2 bases, with 5 bases between. CDR3 DNA: TGTGCCAGCAGTGCAGGGCAAGAGACCCAGTACTTC. Translation: CASSAGQETQYF.

V usage is TRBV18 and J usage is TRBJ2-1, with 10 nucleotides matching TRBD1. J was trimmed by 7 bases and V by 3 bases; bases with no gene match: 9. Germline-derived CDR1 and CDR2 are KGHSH and LQKENI. This CDR3 comprises 16 residues. DNA of the CDR3: TGTGCCAGCTCACCGGCTCCGGGACAGGGGTCAAATGAGCAGTTCTTC. Translation gives CASSPAPGQGSNEQFF.

This clone was picked up a small number of times. The CDR3 region has the DNA TGTGCCAGTAGTAGGGCCTACTCCTACGAGCAGTACTTC. This sequence encodes CASSRAYSYEQYF. The gene calls are TRBV19 and TRBJ2-7, with unresolved D. The length of the CDR3 is 13 residues. V lost 4 bases and J 0 bases, leaving 7 bases between the germline ends. Germline V gives CDR1 LNHDA, CDR2 SQIVND (reference sequence).

The chain recombines TRBV6-5 with TRBJ2-5; TRBD1 aligns across 7 bases. Looked up from germline, CDR1 is MNHEY and CDR2 is SVGAGI. The CDR3 length is 16 residues. The trim removed 3 bases at V and 5 bases at J, leaving 12 bases unmatched. The CDR3 DNA follows: TGTGCCAGCAGTTATAACAGGGGCCGCCTGGGGGAGACCCAGTACTTC. Its protein product is CASSYNRGRLGETQYF.

V gene TRBV10-1 combines with J gene TRBJ2-2, with D perhaps TRBD2 (6 bases). CDR3 size: 16 residues. The V end was cut by 6 bases, the J end by 4 bases, with 18 bases between. Looked up from germline, CDR1 is WNHNN and CDR2 is SYGVQD (reference sequence). As DNA, the CDR3 is TGCGCCAGCAGCGAGGTGGGGGGAAGGGGCACCGGGGAGCTGTTTTTT. Amino acids: CASSEVGGRGTGELFF.

This chain joins TRBV5-1 and TRBJ2-1; 10 positions agree with TRBD2. The CDR3 length is 13 residues. V dropped 5 bases and J dropped 5; count of bases not matched to a gene: 1. Germline V lookup: CDR1 SGHRS, CDR2 YFSETQ. The CDR3 nucleotides read TGCGCCAGCAGGGGACTAGCGAACAATGAGCAGTTCTTC. Protein sequence: CASRGLANNEQFF.

This clone is a singleton in its sample. The genes are TRBV7-8 and TRBJ1-4, with TRBD1 as a possible D gene (6 bases). Trimming removed 1 base from V and 7 bases from J, with 13 bases in between. Germline CDR1 reads SGHVS; CDR2 reads FQNEAQ. There are 15 residues in the CDR3. This chain's CDR3 is CASSLGSTGGEKLFF. For the CDR3, the DNA is TGTGCCAGCAGCTTAGGCTCGACAGGTGGTGAAAAACTGTTTTTT.

V is TRBV6-2 or TRBV6-3 and J is TRBJ1-1; D unclear. Germline V lookup: CDR1 MNHEY, CDR2 SVGEGT. CDR3 size: 13 residues. Trimming removed 4 bases from V and 3 bases from J, with 9 bases in between. The CDR3 reads CASSLNGDTEAFF. DNA of the CDR3: TGTGCCAGCAGTTTGAACGGTGACACTGAAGCTTTCTTT.

The genes are TRBV12-3 or TRBV12-4 and TRBJ2-1, with TRBD2 identical over 7 bases. CDR3 size: 13 residues. V shed 8 bases and J 7 bases; nucleotides not matched to a gene: 8. CDR3 DNA sequence: TGTGCCAGCCTAAGGGGACTAAATAATGAGCAGTTCTTC. Its translation: CASLRGLNNEQFF.

CDR3 DNA sequence: TGCGCCAGTTCCACTAGCACAGATACGCAGTATTTT. Amino acids: CASSTSTDTQYF. This rearrangement joins TRBV10-2 to TRBJ2-3; D is unresolved. This CDR3 has 12 amino acids. V gave up 9 bases and J gave up 0 bases, with 7 bases separating them. CDR1 is WSHSY, CDR2 SAAADI, per germline.

This chain links TRBV24-1 with TRBJ2-2; D gene ambiguous. The CDR3 has 15 amino acids. Germline V gives CDR1 KGHDR, CDR2 SFDVKD. V was pared by 1 base and J by 3 bases, with 8 bases between. The CDR3 here is CATSDLSRDTGELFF. The CDR3 DNA is TGTGCCACCAGTGATTTATCCCGGGACACCGGGGAGCTGTTTTTT.

This clone has only a few counts. The chain is built from TRBV28 and TRBJ1-5; D gene uncertain. The CDR3 extends over 16 amino acids. Germline V CDR1 and CDR2: MDHEN, SYDVKM. V lost 1 base and J lost 2, with 12 bases in between. CDR3 sequence reads: CASSLSGVGGNQPQHF. The CDR3 DNA is TGTGCCAGCAGTTTATCCGGGGTTGGTGGCAATCAGCCCCAGCATTTT.

The chain is built from TRBV24-1 and TRBJ1-2, with TRBD1 as a possible D gene (5 bases). Trimming cost V 3 bases and J 5 bases, with 12 bases left between them. CDR3 size: 14 residues. The germline V gene has CDR1 KGHDR and CDR2 SFDVKD. DNA of the CDR3: TGTGCCACCAGTGATGGGGCAGGGAGGTATGGCTACACCTTC. Its protein is CATSDGAGRYGYTF.

The rearrangement links TRBV28 to TRBJ2-4; TRBD2 matches at 15 bases. The CDR3 has 18 residues. Germline CDR1 and CDR2: MDHEN and SYDVKM. V lost 8 bases to trimming and J lost 3 bases; unmatched junction nucleotides: 11. CDR3 in DNA: TGTGCCAGCCACTGGACTAGCGGGAGGGTAGTTGACAAAAACATTCAGTACTTC. Translating gives CASHWTSGRVVDKNIQYF. Variable domain in full (rest from reference TRBV28 and TRBJ2-4): DVKVTQSSRYLVKRTGEKVFLECVQDMDHENMFWYRQDPGLGLRLIYFSYDVKMKEKGDIPEGYSVSREKKERFSLILESASTNQTSMYLCASHWTSGRVVDKNIQYFGAGTRLSVL.

The chain carries TRBV11-3 and TRBJ2-7; 10 bases agree with TRBD1. The CDR3 spans 14 residues. CDR1 SGHNT and CDR2 YENEEA come from the germline V gene. Losses at the gene ends were 0 bases for V and 7 bases for J; bases not matched to a gene: 3. The CDR3 loop is CASSLDGTGVEQYF. The CDR3 region has the DNA TGTGCCAGCAGCTTAGACGGGACAGGGGTTGAGCAGTACTTC.

The chain is built from TRBV11-3 and TRBJ2-7; the match to TRBD2 covers 8 bases. CDR3 length equals 20 residues. J was trimmed by 6 bases and V by 5 bases; bases with no gene match: 27. In germline, CDR1 is SGHNT, CDR2 YENEEA. The CDR3, as DNA: TGTGCCAGCAGCGATCCCGGGAGGGGTGGTGACTCTCGCTGGACGGCCGAGCAGTACTTC. It specifies CASSDPGRGGDSRWTAEQYF.

This rearrangement joins TRBV28 to TRBJ2-5; a possible D gene is TRBD1 (6 bases). CDR3 length: 14 amino acids. Germline CDR1 is MDHEN and CDR2 is SYDVKM. Trimming pared 8 bases from V and 6 bases from J, leaving 19 bases between. CDR3 sequence: CASRVTGSEKTQYF. The CDR3 DNA reads as TGTGCCAGCCGGGTAACAGGGTCTGAAAAGACCCAGTACTTC.

With regard to this clone: This sample includes further DNA sequences coding for the same CDR3. The rearrangement uses TRBV19 and TRBJ2-5, with D hard to call. Germline V lookup: CDR1 LNHDA, CDR2 SQIVND (reference sequence). V was pared by 5 bases and J by 4 bases, with 8 bases between. CDR3 length: 12 residues. The chain's CDR3 is CASSSTGETQYF. The CDR3 DNA is TGTGCCAGTAGTTCCACGGGAGAGACCCAGTACTTC. The full variable domain, in which reference TRBV19 and TRBJ2-5 provide the parts outside the CDR3, is DGGITQSPKYLFRKEGQNVTLSCEQNLNHDAMYWYRQDPGQGLRLIYYSQIVNDFQKGDIAEGYSVSREKKESFPLTVTSAQKNPTAFYLCASSSTGETQYFGPGTRLLVL.

This clone is a singleton in its sample. The chain links TRBV10-2 to TRBJ1-4; tentative D call: TRBD1 (5 bases). V was clipped by 0 bases and J by 0 bases, with 14 bases between them. Germline V gene data show CDR1 as WSHSY and CDR2 as SAAADI. The CDR3 is 18 amino acids. The CDR3 region is CASSESGQSVATNEKLFF. For the CDR3, the DNA is TGCGCCAGCAGTGAGTCGGGGCAGTCCGTAGCAACTAATGAAAAACTGTTTTTT.